This T cell receptor (beta chain) was documented in a study of T cell changes during pregnancy in multiple sclerosis. The assay was immunoSEQ multiplex PCR, and TCRdb's table has in-frame clones only and misses some. This table has under 100,000 clones, 80% to 95% appearing once. This clone was observed a handful of times. The CDR3 is 13 amino acids. CDR1 is SNHLY, CDR2 FYNNEI, per germline. The V end lost 4 bases, the J end lost 1 base, and 7 bases lay between the germline ends. The genes are TRBV2 and TRBJ1-1, with D unresolved. The sequence was collected from a female donor in good health, enrolled as a control in a pregnancy study. Source: peripheral blood, taken in the first trimester of pregnancy. CDR3 DNA sequence: TGTGCCAGCAGTGGGTCGGGGAACACTGAAGCTTTCTTT. Its protein product is CASSGSGNTEAFF.